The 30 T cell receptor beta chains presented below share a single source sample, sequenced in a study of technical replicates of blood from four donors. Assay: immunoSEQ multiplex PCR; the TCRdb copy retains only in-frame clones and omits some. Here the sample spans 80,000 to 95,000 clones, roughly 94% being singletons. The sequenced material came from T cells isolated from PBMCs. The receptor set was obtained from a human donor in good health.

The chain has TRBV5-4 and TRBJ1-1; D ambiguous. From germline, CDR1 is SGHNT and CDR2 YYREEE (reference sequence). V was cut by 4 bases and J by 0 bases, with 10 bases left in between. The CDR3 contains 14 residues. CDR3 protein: CASSPDGVNTEAFF. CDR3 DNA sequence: TGTGCCAGCAGCCCCGACGGGGTGAACACTGAAGCTTTCTTT.

The CDR3 region is CASSYSMRESGYTF. CDR3 DNA sequence: TGTGCCAGCAGTTACTCGATGAGGGAATCTGGCTACACCTTC. This chain uses TRBV6-5 with TRBJ1-2; D remains ambiguous. Trimming took off 0 bases at V and 7 bases at J, with 12 bases between the two ends. Germline V gene data show CDR1 as MNHEY and CDR2 as SVGAGI. This CDR3 contains 14 residues.

The CDR3: CASSADLTRGYTF. The CDR3 DNA sequence: TGTGCCAGCAGTGCCGATCTAACTAGGGGCTACACCTTC. This chain joins TRBV6-1 and TRBJ1-2; D remains ambiguous. The germline V gene has CDR1 MNHNS and CDR2 SASEGT. The V gene lost 4 bases and the J gene lost 8 bases, with 14 bases spanning the gap. The CDR3 extends over 13 amino acids.

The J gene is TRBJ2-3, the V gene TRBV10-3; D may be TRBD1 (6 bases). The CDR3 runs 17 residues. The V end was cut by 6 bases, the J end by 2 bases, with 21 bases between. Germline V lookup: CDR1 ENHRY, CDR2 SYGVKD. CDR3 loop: CAISGNRDKATTDTQYF. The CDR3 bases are TGTGCCATCAGCGGGAACCGGGACAAGGCGACCACAGATACGCAGTATTTT.

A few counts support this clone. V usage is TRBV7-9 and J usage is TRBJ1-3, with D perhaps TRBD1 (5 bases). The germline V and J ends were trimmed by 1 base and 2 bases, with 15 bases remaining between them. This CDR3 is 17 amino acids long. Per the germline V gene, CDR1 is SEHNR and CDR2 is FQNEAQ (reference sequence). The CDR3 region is CASSLDNGGWPGNTIYF. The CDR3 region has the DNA TGTGCCAGCAGCTTAGATAACGGGGGTTGGCCTGGAAACACCATATATTTT.

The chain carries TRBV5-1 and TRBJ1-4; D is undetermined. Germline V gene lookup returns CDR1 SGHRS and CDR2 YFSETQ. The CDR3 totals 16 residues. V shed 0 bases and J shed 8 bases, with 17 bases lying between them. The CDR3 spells CASSLGAGSVGEKLFF. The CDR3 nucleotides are TGCGCCAGCAGCTTGGGCGCGGGGTCGGTAGGGGAAAAACTGTTTTTT.

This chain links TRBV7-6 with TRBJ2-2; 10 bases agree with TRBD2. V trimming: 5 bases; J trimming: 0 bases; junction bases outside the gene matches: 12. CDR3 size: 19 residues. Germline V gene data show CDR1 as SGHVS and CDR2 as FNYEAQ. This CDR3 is CASSTRWTSGAPNTGELFF. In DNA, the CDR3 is TGTGCCAGCAGCACGAGATGGACTAGCGGAGCGCCGAACACCGGGGAGCTGTTTTTT. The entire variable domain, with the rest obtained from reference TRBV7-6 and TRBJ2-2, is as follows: GAGVSQSPRYKVTKRGQDVALRCDPISGHVSLYWYRQALGQGPEFLTYFNYEAQQDKSGLPNDRFSAERPEGSISTLTIQRTEQRDSAMYRCASSTRWTSGAPNTGELFFGEGSRLTVL.

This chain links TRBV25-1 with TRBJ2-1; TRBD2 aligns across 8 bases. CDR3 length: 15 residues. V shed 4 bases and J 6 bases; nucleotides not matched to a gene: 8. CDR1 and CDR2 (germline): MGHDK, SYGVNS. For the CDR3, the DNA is TGTGCCAGCAGTGCCCCTAGCGGGTTATCCAATGAGCAGTTCTTC. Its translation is CASSAPSGLSNEQFF.

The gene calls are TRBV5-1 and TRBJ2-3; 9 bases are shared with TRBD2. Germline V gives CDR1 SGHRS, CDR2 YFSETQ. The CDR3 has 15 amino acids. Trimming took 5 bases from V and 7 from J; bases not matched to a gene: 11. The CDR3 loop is CASSGGLALEYTQYF. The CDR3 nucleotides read TGCGCCAGCAGTGGGGGACTAGCTTTAGAGTATACGCAGTATTTT.

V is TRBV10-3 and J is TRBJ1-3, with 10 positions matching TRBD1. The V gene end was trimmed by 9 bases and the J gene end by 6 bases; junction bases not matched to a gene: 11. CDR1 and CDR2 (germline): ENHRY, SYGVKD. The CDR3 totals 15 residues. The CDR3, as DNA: TGTGCCATTCGCCTAATGGACAGGGGGGAAAACACCATATATTTT. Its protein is CAIRLMDRGENTIYF.

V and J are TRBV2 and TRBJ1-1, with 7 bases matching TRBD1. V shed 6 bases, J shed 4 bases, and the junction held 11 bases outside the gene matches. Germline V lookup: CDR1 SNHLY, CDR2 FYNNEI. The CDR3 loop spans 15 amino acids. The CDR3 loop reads CASRQNAGGGTEAFF. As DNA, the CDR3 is TGTGCCAGCAGACAAAACGCAGGGGGAGGCACTGAAGCTTTCTTT.

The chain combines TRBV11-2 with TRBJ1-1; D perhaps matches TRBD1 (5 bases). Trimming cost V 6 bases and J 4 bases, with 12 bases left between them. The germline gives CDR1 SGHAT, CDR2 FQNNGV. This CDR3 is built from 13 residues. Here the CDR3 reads CASRLQVGTEAFF. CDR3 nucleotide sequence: TGTGCCAGCAGGCTACAGGTGGGCACTGAAGCTTTCTTT.

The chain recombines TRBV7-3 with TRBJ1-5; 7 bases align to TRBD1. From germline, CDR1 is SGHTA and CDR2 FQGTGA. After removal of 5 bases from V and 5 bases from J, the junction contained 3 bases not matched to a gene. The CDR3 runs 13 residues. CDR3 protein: CASSGDRDQPQHF. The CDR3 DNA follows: TGTGCCAGCAGCGGAGACAGGGATCAGCCCCAGCATTTT.

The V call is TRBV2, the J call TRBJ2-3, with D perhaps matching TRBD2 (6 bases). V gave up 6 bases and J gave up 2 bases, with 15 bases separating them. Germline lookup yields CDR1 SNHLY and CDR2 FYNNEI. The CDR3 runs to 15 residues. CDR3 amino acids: CASSFSGRDTDTQYF. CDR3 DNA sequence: TGTGCCAGCAGCTTTAGCGGAAGGGACACAGATACGCAGTATTTT.

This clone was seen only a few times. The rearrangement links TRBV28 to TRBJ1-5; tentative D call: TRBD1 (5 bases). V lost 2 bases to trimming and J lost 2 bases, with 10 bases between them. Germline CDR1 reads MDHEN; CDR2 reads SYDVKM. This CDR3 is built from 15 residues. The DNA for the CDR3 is TGTGCCAGCAGTTTAGGGCAGGGTGGCAATCAGCCCCAGCATTTT. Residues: CASSLGQGGNQPQHF.

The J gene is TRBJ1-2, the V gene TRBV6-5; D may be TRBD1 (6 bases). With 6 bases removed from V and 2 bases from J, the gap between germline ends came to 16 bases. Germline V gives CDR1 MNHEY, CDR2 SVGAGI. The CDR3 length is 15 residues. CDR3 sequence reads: CASRMGAHKNYGYTF. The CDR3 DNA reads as TGTGCCAGCAGAATGGGGGCCCACAAAAACTATGGCTACACCTTC.

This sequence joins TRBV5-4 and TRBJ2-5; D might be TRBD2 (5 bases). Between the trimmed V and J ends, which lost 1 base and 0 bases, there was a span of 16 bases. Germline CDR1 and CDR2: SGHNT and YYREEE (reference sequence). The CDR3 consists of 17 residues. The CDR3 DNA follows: TGTGCCAGCAGCTTGTTTTTAATAAGCGGTAACCAAGAGACCCAGTACTTC. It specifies CASSLFLISGNQETQYF.

The CDR3 here is CATSGPYRDTDTQYF. The DNA for the CDR3 is TGTGCCACCAGCGGGCCTTACAGGGACACAGATACGCAGTATTTT. This chain uses TRBV15 with TRBJ2-3; D possibly corresponds to TRBD1 (6 bases). The V gene's germline CDR1 is LNHNV and CDR2 YYDKDF (reference sequence). The V and J ends lost 5 bases and 2 bases respectively, with 14 bases between them. The length of the CDR3 is 15 residues.

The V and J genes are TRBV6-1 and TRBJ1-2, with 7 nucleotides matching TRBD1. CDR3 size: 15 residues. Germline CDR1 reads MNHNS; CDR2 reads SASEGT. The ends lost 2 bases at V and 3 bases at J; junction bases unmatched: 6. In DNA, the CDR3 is TGTGCCAGCAGTGAATACAGGGGTGGCGACTATGGCTACACCTTC. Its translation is CASSEYRGGDYGYTF.

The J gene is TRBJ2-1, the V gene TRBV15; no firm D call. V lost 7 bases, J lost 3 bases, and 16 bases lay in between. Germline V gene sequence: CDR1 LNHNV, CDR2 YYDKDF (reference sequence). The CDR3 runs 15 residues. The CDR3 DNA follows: TGTGCCACCACCGGAGAGTCCCACAACTACAATGAGCAGTTCTTC. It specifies CATTGESHNYNEQFF.

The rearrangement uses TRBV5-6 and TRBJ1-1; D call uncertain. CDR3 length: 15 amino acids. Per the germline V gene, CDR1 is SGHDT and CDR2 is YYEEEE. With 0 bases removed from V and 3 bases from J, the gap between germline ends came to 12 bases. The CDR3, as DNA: TGTGCCAGCAGCTTGGACCCAAGGGAGTACACTGAAGCTTTCTTT. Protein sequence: CASSLDPREYTEAFF.

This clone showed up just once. Here the CDR3 reads CASSQQGASNYGYTF. The CDR3 DNA reads TGTGCCAGCAGTCAACAGGGAGCTTCTAACTATGGCTACACCTTC. V gene TRBV2 combines with J gene TRBJ1-2, with TRBD1 as a possible D gene (6 bases). This CDR3 comprises 15 residues. V was trimmed by 5 bases and J by 0 bases, leaving 13 bases between them. Germline CDR1 is SNHLY and CDR2 is FYNNEI.

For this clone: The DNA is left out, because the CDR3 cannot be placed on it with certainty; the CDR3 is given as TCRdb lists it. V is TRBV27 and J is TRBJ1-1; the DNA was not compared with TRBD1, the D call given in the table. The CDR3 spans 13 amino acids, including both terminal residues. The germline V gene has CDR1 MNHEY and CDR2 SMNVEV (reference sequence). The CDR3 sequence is CASSSSTGPGAFF.

The CDR3 sequence: CASSQRGSNEQFF. CDR3 DNA: TGCGCCAGCAGCCAAAGGGGGTCGAATGAGCAGTTCTTC. The V gene is TRBV4-1, the J gene TRBJ2-1, with D perhaps TRBD1 (6 bases). V was pared by 2 bases and J by 7 bases, with 9 bases between. CDR3 length: 13 amino acids. Germline loops: CDR1 MGHRA, CDR2 YSYEKL.

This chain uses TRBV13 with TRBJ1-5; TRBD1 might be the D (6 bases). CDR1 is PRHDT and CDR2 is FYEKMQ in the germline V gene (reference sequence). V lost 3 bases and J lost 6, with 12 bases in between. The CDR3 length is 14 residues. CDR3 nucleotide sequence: TGTGCCAGCAGCTTTGGGCAGGGGAGTCAGCCCCAGCATTTT. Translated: CASSFGQGSQPQHF.

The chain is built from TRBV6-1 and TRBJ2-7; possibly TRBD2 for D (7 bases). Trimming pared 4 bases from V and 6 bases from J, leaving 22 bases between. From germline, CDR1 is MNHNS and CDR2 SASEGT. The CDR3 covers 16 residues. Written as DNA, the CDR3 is TGTGCCAGCAGTGCCTCCCGGGGGGCGCCGTCCCTCGAGCAGTACTTC. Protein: CASSASRGAPSLEQYF.

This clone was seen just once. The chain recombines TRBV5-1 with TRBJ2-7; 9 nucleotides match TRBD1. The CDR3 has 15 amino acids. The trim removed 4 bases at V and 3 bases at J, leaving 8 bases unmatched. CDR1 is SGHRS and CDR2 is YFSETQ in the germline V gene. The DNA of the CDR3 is TGCGCCAGCAGCGGTCAACCGGGACAGGGCTACGAGCAGTACTTC. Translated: CASSGQPGQGYEQYF.

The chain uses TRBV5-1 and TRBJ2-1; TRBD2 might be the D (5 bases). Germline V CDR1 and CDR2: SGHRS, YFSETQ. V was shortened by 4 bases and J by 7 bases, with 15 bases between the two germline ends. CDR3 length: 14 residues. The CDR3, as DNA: TGCGCCAGCAGCCCGAGGGCTAGCTTGAATGAGCAGTTCTTC. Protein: CASSPRASLNEQFF.

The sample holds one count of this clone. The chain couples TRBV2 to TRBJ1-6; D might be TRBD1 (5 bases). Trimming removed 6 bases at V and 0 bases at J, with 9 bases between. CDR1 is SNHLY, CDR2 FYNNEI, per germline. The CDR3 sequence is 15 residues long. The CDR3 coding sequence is TGTGCCAGCAGAACAGGAAGCTCCTATAATTCACCCCTCCACTTT. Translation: CASRTGSSYNSPLHF.

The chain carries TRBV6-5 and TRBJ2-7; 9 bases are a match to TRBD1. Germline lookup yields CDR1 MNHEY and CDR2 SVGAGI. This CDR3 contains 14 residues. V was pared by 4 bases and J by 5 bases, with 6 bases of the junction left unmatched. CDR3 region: CASSSGQGTDEQYF. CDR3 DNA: TGTGCCAGCAGTTCGGGACAGGGAACCGACGAGCAGTACTTC.